The 29 T cell receptor beta chains listed next were all sequenced from one sample in a study of cytomegalovirus exposure and HLA in healthy donors. 13 Jbeta primers and 60 Vbeta primers were used for the PCR. Generated by immunoSEQ multiplex PCR, the TCRdb table keeps only in-frame clones and is missing some. The table lists approximately 160,000 clones, roughly 65% of them singletons. Sequencing input: PBMCs. Source of these receptors: a woman aged 18-29 years in good health and CMV-seropositive.

This clone was seen more than once but under ten times. This chain joins TRBV5-6 and TRBJ2-7, with D unclear. CDR3 length: 11 residues. CDR1 SGHDT and CDR2 YYEEEE come from the germline V gene. Trimming pared 0 bases from V and 5 bases from J, leaving 3 bases between. CDR3 amino acids: CASSLADEQYF. The DNA for the CDR3 is TGTGCCAGCAGCTTGGCCGACGAGCAGTACTTC. Supplemented by reference TRBV5-6 and TRBJ2-7, the full variable domain reads DAGVTQSPTHLIKTRGQQVTLRCSPKSGHDTVSWYQQALGQGPQFIFQYYEEEERQRGNFPDRFSGHQFPNYSSELNVNALLLGDSALYLCASSLADEQYFGPGTRLTVT.

The V and J genes are TRBV5-6 and TRBJ2-1; 10 bases are shared with TRBD1. Germline lookup yields CDR1 SGHDT and CDR2 YYEEEE. The CDR3 sequence is 15 residues long. V dropped 3 bases and J dropped 5; count of bases not matched to a gene: 5. CDR3 DNA: TGTGCCAGCAGCTCCCGGGACAGGGGTGACAATGAGCAGTTCTTC. This gives the protein CASSSRDRGDNEQFF.

The chain couples TRBV23-1 to TRBJ2-7; D possibly corresponds to TRBD1 (6 bases). TRBV23-1 belongs to the ORF category, with a function that is uncertain. The V end lost 8 bases, the J end lost 3 bases, and 38 bases lay between the germline ends. The CDR3 covers 21 residues. The chain's CDR3 is CASSEGVAGPLFGTSFYEQYF. The CDR3 DNA reads TGCGCCAGCTCCGAGGGGGTCGCCGGGCCCCTTTTCGGGACAAGCTTCTACGAGCAGTACTTC.

The rearrangement joins TRBV28 to TRBJ2-7; D unresolved. V shed 2 bases and J shed 6 bases, with 5 bases lying between them. The CDR3 is made up of 11 amino acids. Germline-derived CDR1 and CDR2 are MDHEN and SYDVKM. CDR3 coding DNA: TGTGCCAGCAGTTTAGGGCTCGAGCAGTACTTC. It specifies CASSLGLEQYF.

In this sample, this clone turned up a few times. The chain combines TRBV4-1 with TRBJ2-2, with D uncertain. The CDR3 consists of 16 residues. V was trimmed by 0 bases and J by 5 bases, leaving 13 bases between them. Germline CDR1 and CDR2: MGHRA and YSYEKL. CDR3 loop: CASSQESGLRTGELFF. Here the CDR3 DNA reads TGCGCCAGCAGCCAAGAGTCAGGCCTCCGGACCGGGGAGCTGTTTTTT.

The chain carries TRBV6-5 and TRBJ2-7, with D possibly TRBD1 on 6 matching bases. The CDR3 is 13 residues long. Germline lookup yields CDR1 MNHEY and CDR2 SVGAGI. The V end was cut by 9 bases, the J end by 2 bases, with 14 bases between. CDR3 DNA sequence: TGTGCCAGTCGGACAGCCCCTCCCTACGAGCAGTACTTC. Protein sequence: CASRTAPPYEQYF.

The chain couples TRBV10-2 to TRBJ1-2; no firm D call. CDR3 size: 13 residues. V shed 2 bases and J shed 4 bases, with 8 bases lying between them. Germline CDR1 reads WSHSY; CDR2 reads SAAADI. The CDR3 nucleotides are TGCGCCAGCAGTGAGGATCAGGTCTATGGCTACACCTTC. It translates to CASSEDQVYGYTF.

The CDR3 sequence is CSVEGLGQGSGGYTF. As DNA, the CDR3 is TGCAGCGTTGAAGGCTTGGGACAAGGATCCGGTGGCTACACCTTC. This chain connects TRBV29-1 to TRBJ1-2; possible D gene TRBD1, 6 bases. The CDR3 has 15 amino acids. Germline V lookup: CDR1 SQVTM, CDR2 ANQGSEA. V shed 1 base and J shed 7 bases, with 19 bases lying between them.

This rearrangement joins TRBV6-1 to TRBJ2-3; a weak D match, TRBD1 (5 bases). V shed 6 bases and J shed 7 bases, with 8 bases lying between them. The CDR3 totals 11 residues. Germline V gene data show CDR1 as MNHNS and CDR2 as SASEGT. The CDR3 spells CASRLGHTQYF. The CDR3 DNA sequence: TGTGCCAGCAGATTGGGGCATACGCAGTATTTT.

The gene calls are TRBV15 and TRBJ2-2; TRBD1 is a possible D gene (6 bases). CDR3 size: 15 residues. V lost 3 bases and J 2 bases, leaving 10 bases between the germline ends. Germline values: CDR1 LNHNV, CDR2 YYDKDF (reference sequence). CDR3 amino acids: CATSSRDTNTGELFF. CDR3 coding DNA: TGTGCCACCAGCAGCCGGGACACCAACACCGGGGAGCTGTTTTTT.

The chain combines TRBV6-5 with TRBJ2-5, with 9 bases identical to TRBD2. With the DNA end fitting TRBJ2-7 better, the J assignment may be wrong. CDR1 and CDR2 from the germline V gene are MNHEY and SVGAGI. The CDR3 covers 15 residues. CDR3 loop: CASSLSSGNPYEQYF. CDR3 in DNA: TGTGCCAGCAGTTTATCTAGCGGGAATCCCTACGAGCAGTACTTC.

The rearrangement links TRBV6-4 to TRBJ2-1; maybe TRBD2 (5 bases). With 2 bases removed from V and 0 bases from J, the gap between germline ends came to 14 bases. Germline V gives CDR1 MRHNA, CDR2 SNTAGT. This CDR3 contains 17 residues. This CDR3 reads CASSDLLALDSYNEQFF. In nucleotides, the CDR3 is TGTGCCAGCAGTGACCTTCTAGCCCTGGACTCCTACAATGAGCAGTTCTTC.

J is TRBJ2-3 and V is TRBV6-4; D may be TRBD2 (6 bases). V lost 4 bases and J lost 6, with 20 bases in between. The CDR3 is 16 amino acids. Looked up from germline, CDR1 is MRHNA and CDR2 is SNTAGT. CDR3 sequence: CASSASTSSVGDTQYF. For the CDR3, the DNA is TGTGCCAGCAGTGCCTCGACTAGTTCCGTAGGTGATACGCAGTATTTT.

This chain connects TRBV19 to TRBJ1-1; TRBD1 might be the D (5 bases). Deletions cut 7 bases from V and 4 bases from J, with 16 bases between. The CDR3 totals 14 residues. The germline V gene encodes CDR1 LNHDA and CDR2 SQIVND (reference sequence). The CDR3 spells CASKGKGRGTEAFF. The CDR3 DNA is TGTGCCAGTAAAGGGAAAGGGAGGGGCACTGAAGCTTTCTTT.

The chain is built from TRBV7-9 and TRBJ2-2; the D gene is possibly TRBD2 (6 bases). Germline assignment: CDR1 SEHNR and CDR2 FQNEAQ (reference sequence). Trimming shortened V by 5 bases and J by 2 bases, and 15 bases separated the two germline ends. CDR3 length: 16 residues. The chain's CDR3 is CASSRKGRENTGELFF. The CDR3 DNA is TGTGCCAGCAGCCGAAAAGGGCGGGAAAACACCGGGGAGCTGTTTTTT.

A few counts support this clone. The genes are TRBV11-3 and TRBJ2-1; D unclear. From germline, CDR1 is SGHNT and CDR2 YENEEA. The ends were cut back, 2 bases at V and 10 bases at J, with 9 bases in the middle. This CDR3 comprises 12 residues. The chain's CDR3 is CASSLSQVEQFF. The CDR3 nucleotides read TGTGCCAGCAGCTTATCCCAGGTAGAGCAGTTCTTC.

This rearrangement joins TRBV7-9 to TRBJ1-1; TRBD1 matches 10 bases. V shed 4 bases, J shed 2 bases, and the junction held 10 bases outside the gene matches. Germline lookup yields CDR1 SEHNR and CDR2 FQNEAQ (reference sequence). The CDR3 is 17 amino acids. The CDR3 DNA reads TGTGCCAGCAGCTCACCGGGACAGGGGAACTCTAACACTGAAGCTTTCTTT. As protein: CASSSPGQGNSNTEAFF.

V is TRBV5-3 and J is TRBJ2-5; 8 nucleotides align to TRBD1. Judging by the DNA end, TRBJ2-7 fits better; the J call may be wrong. TRBV5-3 counts as an open reading frame of uncertain function. The CDR3 is 14 residues long. The CDR3 bases are TGTGCCGGGTATAGGACAGGGAAGTCCTACGAGCAGTACTTC. It specifies CAGYRTGKSYEQYF.

As to this clone: The germline gene is not matched at one end of the junction; a read error may be the cause. CDR3 protein: CASSPRTSGAYEQYF. The CDR3 bases are TGTGCCAGCAGCCCGCGGACTAGCGGGGCCTATGAGCAGTACTTC. J is TRBJ2-7 and V is TRBV7-9, with TRBD2 matching 12 bases. This CDR3 region has 15 residues. Germline values: CDR1 SEHNR, CDR2 FQNEAQ (reference sequence).

The CDR3 region has the DNA TGTGCCAGCAGCGAAGTAGGGACTCTAAGCACAGATACGCAGTATTTT. It translates to CASSEVGTLSTDTQYF. The chain uses TRBV7-9 and TRBJ2-3; D perhaps matches TRBD2 (6 bases). Trimming shortened V by 5 bases and J by 0 bases, and 15 bases separated the two germline ends. The germline gives CDR1 SEHNR, CDR2 FQNEAQ (reference sequence). The CDR3 extends over 16 amino acids. Full variable domain (rest looked up from reference TRBV7-9 and TRBJ2-3): DTGVSQNPRHKITKRGQNVTFRCDPISEHNRLYWYRQTLGQGPEFLTYFQNEAQLEKSRLLSDRFSAERPKGSFSTLEIQRTEQGDSAMYLCASSEVGTLSTDTQYFGPGTRLTVL.

The chain's CDR3 is CASSQGTQVGDEKLFF. In DNA, the CDR3 is TGTGCCAGCTCACAAGGAACACAGGTCGGCGATGAAAAACTGTTTTTT. The chain links TRBV18 to TRBJ1-4; a weak D match, TRBD1 (5 bases). Per germline, CDR1 KGHSH and CDR2 LQKENI. With 4 bases removed from V and 6 bases from J, the gap between germline ends came to 18 bases. The CDR3 is made up of 16 amino acids.

The chain couples TRBV7-9 to TRBJ2-2; 8 bases are a match to TRBD1. With V trimmed by 3 bases and J by 5 bases, 5 bases remained unmatched. The V gene's germline CDR1 is SEHNR and CDR2 FQNEAQ (reference sequence). CDR3 length: 15 residues. The CDR3 bases are TGTGCCAGCAGCTTGGCCACAGGGGGTACCGGGGAGCTGTTTTTT. Translated: CASSLATGGTGELFF.

A single count supports this clone. V usage is TRBV9 and J usage is TRBJ2-2, with D possibly being TRBD2 (5 bases). The CDR3 has 18 residues. Germline V gene sequence: CDR1 SGDLS, CDR2 YYNGEE. The ends were cut back, 4 bases at V and 3 bases at J, with 22 bases in the middle. The CDR3 loop reads CASSPGGATWDYTGELFF. CDR3 in DNA: TGTGCCAGCAGCCCCGGAGGAGCGACTTGGGATTACACCGGGGAGCTGTTTTTT.

The V gene is TRBV11-3, the J gene TRBJ2-3, with 8 bases matching TRBD1. The CDR3 sequence is 16 residues long. Germline V lookup: CDR1 SGHNT, CDR2 YENEEA. Unmatched junction bases numbered 7, after V lost 3 bases and J lost 2 bases. The CDR3 region is CASSLAGTGITDTQYF. Written as DNA, the CDR3 is TGTGCCAGCAGCTTGGCCGGGACAGGTATCACAGATACGCAGTATTTT.

This clone has only a few counts. This sequence joins TRBV30 and TRBJ1-2, with D perhaps TRBD1 (6 bases). Trimming stripped 2 bases from V and 4 bases from J, with 8 bases between. Germline CDR1 and CDR2: GTSNPN and SVGIG (reference sequence). The CDR3 consists of 12 residues. CDR3 region: CAWSTGPYGYTF. In DNA, the CDR3 is TGTGCCTGGAGTACAGGGCCCTATGGCTACACCTTC.

The J gene is TRBJ2-1, the V gene TRBV6-5, with TRBD1 matching 11 bases. Germline V CDR1 and CDR2: MNHEY, SVGAGI. This CDR3 region has 16 residues. J gave up 5 bases and V 1 base, and 4 bases lay outside the gene matches. In DNA, the CDR3 is TGTGCCAGCAGTTACTTCGGACAGGGGGCCGACAATGAGCAGTTCTTC. Protein: CASSYFGQGADNEQFF.

The chain carries TRBV6-5 and TRBJ1-2; 7 bases map to TRBD1. The V gene end was trimmed by 5 bases and the J gene end by 5 bases; junction bases not matched to a gene: 2. The CDR3 is 12 residues long. Germline CDR1 reads MNHEY; CDR2 reads SVGAGI. CDR3 amino acids: CASSRQGYGYTF. Here the CDR3 DNA reads TGTGCCAGCAGTAGACAGGGTTATGGCTACACCTTC.

The chain couples TRBV30 to TRBJ1-6; 7 nucleotides match TRBD1. CDR1 and CDR2 (germline): GTSNPN, SVGIG (reference sequence). This CDR3 has 14 residues. Trimming at V came to 4 bases and at J to 7 bases, leaving 7 bases not matched to a gene. This CDR3 is CAWTGDRVNSPLHF. CDR3 DNA: TGTGCCTGGACCGGGGACAGAGTGAATTCACCCCTCCACTTT.

The V call is TRBV5-1, the J call TRBJ2-5; D may be TRBD2 (6 bases). Germline values: CDR1 SGHRS, CDR2 YFSETQ. The V gene lost 0 bases and the J gene lost 1 base, with 19 bases spanning the gap. The CDR3 is 18 amino acids. CDR3 in DNA: TGCGCCAGCAGCTTGGGACTAGGTCGGGCGGGGCTCCAAGAGACCCAGTACTTC. Translating it yields CASSLGLGRAGLQETQYF.